What follows describes a single TCR beta chain. The target antigen is unknown. The data derive from a study of T-cell reconstitution after alpha-beta-depleted transplantation in children. General observations from the study: Hyperexpanded clones declined; after one year, newly produced T cells mostly supplied diversity.

The CDR3 has 15 residues. Germline V gives CDR1 MNHEY, CDR2 SMNVEV (reference sequence). Trimming removed 4 bases from V and 0 bases from J, with 10 bases in between. As it was prepared, the TCRbeta library received unique molecular identifiers. MiXCR, applied by TCRdb to the PCR reads, yields one record per CDR3 protein. Here the sample spans a few hundred thousand distinct CDR3 sequences, roughly a quarter being singletons. The sample in question was PBMCs, obtained before TCRalphabeta/CD19-depleted stem cell transplant. The clonotype originates from a boy younger than two with Wiskott-Aldrich syndrome, due to receive a stem cell transplant. V is TRBV27 and J is TRBJ2-1; D may be TRBD2 (5 bases). CDR3 amino acids: CASSSDSSSYNEQFF. Written as DNA, the CDR3 is TGTGCCAGCAGTTCGGACTCTAGCTCCTACAATGAGCAGTTCTTC.